Listed below are T cell receptor beta chains from one sample, sequenced in a study of blood T cell repertoires in COVID-19. The data were produced by immunoSEQ multiplex PCR, yet TCRdb's version contains in-frame clones alone and is incomplete. This table has roughly 230,000 clones, 80% to 95% appearing once. Sample: peripheral blood. Receptors were obtained from a man aged 25 to 40 with COVID-19, enrolled during active disease. Each CDR3 is given with its conserved first and last residue. The D gene is left open where the match is weak. Where a row states a size, it is once, few, many or the class of an expanded clone; other rows omit it.

len	v_gene	j_gene	abundance	d_gene	CDR3aa	CDR3nt
18	TRBV21-1	TRBJ1-1	-	-	CASSKAREDRGGDTEAFF	TGTGCCAGCAGCAAAGCGCGGGAGGACAGGGGCGGAGACACTGAAGCTTTCTTT
11	TRBV11-1	TRBJ1-6	-	-	CASTTGGTLHF	TGTGCCAGCACGACGGGGGGCACCCTCCACTTT
13	TRBV11-2	TRBJ2-7	-	-	CASSLGGVYEQYF	TGTGCCAGCAGCTTAGGGGGGGTGTACGAGCAGTACTTC
16	TRBV7-6	TRBJ1-1	-	-	CASSFGQRPMNTEAFF	TGTGCCAGCAGCTTCGGACAGAGACCCATGAACACTGAAGCTTTCTTT
14	TRBV4-2	TRBJ2-3	once	TRBD2	CATRGGGTTDTQYF	TGTGCCACCCGCGGGGGTGGGACCACAGATACGCAGTATTTT
13	TRBV5-6	TRBJ1-2	few	-	CASSSQLHYGYTF	TGTGCCAGCAGCTCACAGTTGCATTATGGCTACACCTTC
14	TRBV24-1	TRBJ1-2	-	-	CATSDSDGNYGYTF	TGTGCCACCAGTGACTCAGACGGGAACTATGGCTACACCTTC
15	TRBV6-6	TRBJ1-6	-	TRBD1	CASSYGQGENSPLHF	TGTGCCAGCAGTTACGGACAGGGGGAAAATTCACCCCTCCACTTT
14	TRBV12-5	TRBJ2-7	few	-	CASGLAGGLHEQYF	TGTGCTAGTGGTTTGGCAGGGGGGTTGCACGAGCAGTACTTC
16	TRBV10-3	TRBJ1-6	few	-	CAIQKEVYAGNSPLHF	TGTGCCATCCAAAAAGAAGTATACGCGGGCAATTCACCCCTCCACTTT
17	TRBV10-2	TRBJ1-6	-	-	CASSESIAGSYNSPLHF	TGCGCCAGCAGTGAGTCGATTGCAGGCAGCTATAATTCACCCCTCCACTTT
14	TRBV2	TRBJ2-7	once	TRBD2	CASSDAGGSYEQYF	TGTGCCAGCAGTGACGCGGGGGGCTCCTACGAGCAGTACTTC
15	TRBV6-5	TRBJ1-3	-	-	CASTQNRVSGNTIYF	TGTGCCAGCACCCAAAACAGGGTTTCTGGAAACACCATATATTTT
13	TRBV5-1	TRBJ2-7	-	TRBD1	CASSGLTGSKQYF	TGCGCCAGCAGCGGATTGACAGGGAGTAAGCAGTACTTC
15	TRBV5-1	TRBJ2-1	-	-	CASTPRQANGLEQFF	TGCGCCAGCACCCCTAGACAGGCGAATGGACTGGAGCAGTTCTTC
16	TRBV19	TRBJ1-2	-	TRBD1	CASSIPLVGTGGGYTF	TGTGCCAGTAGTATTCCTCTAGTCGGGACAGGGGGAGGCTACACCTTC
12	TRBV7-9	TRBJ1-4	-	-	CASSQGYEKLFF	TGTGCCAGCAGTCAGGGTTATGAAAAACTGTTTTTT
16	TRBV3-1/TRBV3-2	TRBJ1-5	-	TRBD1	CASSQAGGGSNQPQHF	TGTGCCAGCAGCCAAGCAGGGGGCGGGAGCAATCAGCCCCAGCATTTT
13	TRBV7-2	TRBJ1-5	-	-	CASSLAGGQPQHF	TGTGCCAGCAGCTTAGCAGGGGGTCAGCCCCAGCATTTT
15	TRBV7-9	TRBJ1-5	few	TRBD1	CASSSDRGGNQPQHF	TGTGCCAGCAGCTCGGACAGGGGAGGCAATCAGCCCCAGCATTTT
14	TRBV28	TRBJ1-5	once	TRBD1	CASSRQGAGQPQHF	TGTGCCAGCAGTAGACAGGGGGCGGGTCAGCCCCAGCATTTT
19	TRBV23-1	TRBJ2-1	-	-	CASSQSLTGRGNSYNEQFF	TGCGCCAGCAGTCAATCGTTAACAGGGAGAGGGAATTCCTACAATGAGCAGTTCTTC
17	TRBV13	TRBJ2-7	-	TRBD2	CASSQVGVAGVPYEQYF	TGTGCCAGCAGCCAGGTCGGCGTAGCGGGGGTTCCCTACGAGCAGTACTTC
15	TRBV6-5	TRBJ2-5	-	TRBD2	CASRQLAGAGETQYF	TGTGCCAGCAGGCAACTAGCGGGGGCGGGAGAGACCCAGTACTTC
18	TRBV14	TRBJ1-3	-	-	CASGLSGDSGRTGNTIYF	TGTGCCAGCGGTTTGTCCGGGGATTCCGGGAGGACTGGAAACACCATATATTTT
16	TRBV18	TRBJ1-3	-	-	CASSPETGPSRYTIYF	TGTGCCAGCTCACCCGAGACAGGCCCTTCGCGATACACCATATATTTT
13	TRBV11-2	TRBJ2-4	-	TRBD1	CASSLDQQGVQYF	TGTGCCAGCAGCTTAGACCAACAGGGGGTTCAGTACTTC
14	TRBV7-9	TRBJ1-1	-	TRBD1	CASSQDRRDTEAFF	TGTGCCAGCAGCCAGGACAGGCGAGACACTGAAGCTTTCTTT
15	TRBV5-1	TRBJ2-3	-	TRBD1	CASSLGQGATDTQYF	TGCGCCAGCAGCTTGGGACAGGGTGCGACAGATACGCAGTATTTT
15	TRBV19	TRBJ1-5	-	TRBD1	CASSVVDREDQPQHF	TGTGCCAGTAGTGTGGTAGACAGGGAGGATCAGCCCCAGCATTTT
16	TRBV5-4	TRBJ2-7	-	TRBD2	CASSLAPRSGGYEQYF	TGTGCCAGCAGCTTGGCGCCCCGTAGCGGGGGATACGAGCAGTACTTC
17	TRBV19	TRBJ2-1	once	TRBD2	CASSISPAGGPFNEQFF	TGTGCCAGTAGTATATCCCCAGCGGGGGGCCCCTTCAATGAGCAGTTCTTC
16	TRBV9	TRBJ2-3	-	TRBD2	CASSVWWGGSTDTQYF	TGTGCCAGCAGCGTATGGTGGGGGGGTTCCACAGATACGCAGTATTTT
13	TRBV5-4	TRBJ1-1	-	-	CASSEDRTRLPFF	TGTGCCAGCAGCGAAGACAGGACCCGACTTCCTTTCTTT
13	TRBV11-2	TRBJ1-5	-	-	CASSLGETQPQHF	TGTGCCAGCAGCCTCGGGGAGACGCAGCCCCAGCATTTT
14	TRBV5-1	TRBJ1-2	-	-	CASSLESGGYGYTF	TGCGCCAGCAGCTTGGAGTCGGGAGGCTATGGCTACACCTTC
18	TRBV7-9	TRBJ2-3	-	TRBD2	CASSLEPVAGPTTDTQYF	TGTGCCAGCAGCTTAGAACCGGTAGCGGGCCCCACGACAGATACGCAGTATTTT
14	TRBV3-1/TRBV3-2	TRBJ1-1	once	-	CASSQDRGNTEAFF	TGTGCCAGCAGCCAAGATCGGGGGAACACTGAAGCTTTCTTT
15	TRBV18	TRBJ2-7	-	TRBD2	CASSRLAGDSYEQYF	TGTGCCAGCTCGCGACTAGCGGGGGACTCCTACGAGCAGTACTTC
14	TRBV19	TRBJ1-1	-	-	CASSSRAMNTEAFF	TGTGCCAGTAGTAGCAGGGCGATGAACACTGAAGCTTTCTTT
14	TRBV3-1/TRBV3-2	TRBJ2-7	-	TRBD2	CASSDSGSSYEQYF	TGTGCCAGCAGCGATAGCGGGAGCTCCTACGAGCAGTACTTC
13	TRBV7-9	TRBJ1-1	few	TRBD1	CASSYPGGVSAFF	TGTGCCAGCAGCTATCCAGGGGGTGTTTCAGCTTTCTTT
12	TRBV5-1	TRBJ2-3	-	-	CASSHPGDTQYF	TGCGCCAGCAGCCACCCCGGAGATACGCAGTATTTT
13	TRBV23-1	TRBJ2-5	-	TRBD1	CDFGTGTRETQYF	TGCGACTTCGGGACAGGGACGAGAGAGACCCAGTACTTC
15	TRBV19	TRBJ1-6	-	-	CASSLSGIYNSPLHF	TGTGCCAGTAGTCTATCCGGGATTTATAATTCACCCCTCCACTTT
15	TRBV7-9	TRBJ1-6	-	TRBD1	CASRFGTGDNSPLHF	TGTGCCAGCAGGTTCGGGACAGGGGATAATTCACCCCTCCACTTT
14	TRBV5-1	TRBJ2-3	-	-	CASSLVEGPDTQYF	TGCGCCAGCAGCTTGGTGGAGGGTCCAGATACGCAGTATTTT
15	TRBV5-1	TRBJ2-7	-	TRBD1	CASTEAPGQAYEQYF	TGCGCCAGCACCGAGGCCCCCGGACAGGCCTACGAGCAGTACTTC
15	TRBV24-1	TRBJ2-1	-	-	CATSDLGGGTNEQFF	TGTGCCACCAGTGATTTAGGGGGGGGGACCAATGAGCAGTTCTTC
13	TRBV27	TRBJ1-2	-	-	CASSLSDSYGYTF	TGTGCCAGCAGTTTATCGGACAGCTATGGCTACACCTTC
17	TRBV4-1	TRBJ1-4	-	-	CASSQGPGIATNEKLFF	TGCGCCAGCAGCCAAGGACCGGGTATTGCAACTAATGAAAAACTGTTTTTT
13	TRBV6-5	TRBJ1-2	-	-	CASMGGFDYGYTF	TGTGCCAGCATGGGAGGCTTCGACTATGGCTACACCTTC
14	TRBV19	TRBJ2-7	-	TRBD1	CASSIGTGDGEQYF	TGTGCCAGTAGTATAGGGACAGGGGATGGGGAGCAGTACTTC